This TCR beta chain was retrieved from a study of T cells after yellow fever vaccination (dated by TCRdb to about 2019). In terms of the full investigation: The SMART-Seq v4 Ultra Low Input RNA kit was used to prepare libraries from fractions with low cell numbers. Two healthy male donors, one aged 18 to 29 and one aged 30 to 40 years, were included in the cohort. Blood samples were taken at several timepoints before and after primary and secondary immunization, and bulk PBMC replicates and cell subsets were isolated. To track T-cell clones before and after primary and booster YFV17D yellow fever vaccination, bulk TCR alpha and beta repertoires were sequenced longitudinally. Broad study findings and their caveats: A small fraction of clonotypes showed up in both the CD4 and CD8 compartments, probably as a result of convergent recombination. Most clones expanded after primary vaccination (approximately 97% of CD4 and around 88% of CD8) were re-detected after the booster, suggesting that broad memory maintenance occurred. The secondary T-cell response was weaker than the primary response but faster, peaking on day 5 instead of day 15. Because the study included only two donors, the extent to which the findings can be generalized is limited. Computational filtering was required because FACS-sorted repertoires could contain abundant contaminating clonotypes from the bulk population.

CDR1 and CDR2 were assigned from the germline V gene as MNHEY and SVGAGI. The CDR3 runs 15 amino acids, cysteine and phenylalanine included. Of all the DNA, just the CDR3 is kept, 45 bases in frame from base 1. The trim is 0 bases for V and 4 bases for J, with a gap of 12 bases between the germline ends. This clonotype was counted ten times or more. Its antigen remains unidentified. The sample holds no much larger clone one base away, and base qualities are not on file. The label giving this sample's treatment or condition can be read as: live attenuated yellow fever vaccine strain. At each blood-draw timepoint, two biological replicates of bulk PBMCs were obtained. A standard Ficoll-Paque protocol was used to isolate PBMCs from peripheral blood. RNA was extracted with TriZol from bulk PBMCs, CD4 and CD8 fractions, and dextramer-positive and dextramer-negative fractions. TCR cDNA was synthesized by 5'RACE template switching, through which a universal primer site and unique molecular identifiers were introduced. cDNA synthesis was primed from both the TCR alpha and TCR beta constant segments. Two PCR steps were used to amplify libraries, with sample barcodes and sequencing adapters being added in the second step. Sequencing of libraries was performed on Illumina HiSeq 2500 (2x100 bp) or NovaSeq (2x150 bp). Per the source publication's procedure: MIGEC was used to demultiplex reads and collapse the reads into UMI consensus sequences, and MiXCR was used for V(D)J alignment. Vaccine-responding clonotypes were identified with edgeR using replicate PBMC samples, with FDR below 0.01 and a log2 fold change above 5 up to day 15 being required. Each bulk clonotype received a CD4 or CD8 identity based on whether the sequenced CD4 or CD8 repertoire contained that clonotype at higher abundance. TCRdb handled the public reads itself, with Q25 trimming in fastp and clone calling in MiXCR, and kept productive beta chains. CDR3 protein duplicates are merged, each entry listing the most common genes and DNA. TCRdb, not the original authors, processed these V and J calls. The sample table shows some 600,000 distinct CDR3 sequences, and 9% to 15% are seen once. The top ten clones comprise just under 15% of the sample.

Recombination linked TRBV6-5 to TRBJ1-2; a weak D assignment points to TRBD1 (5 bases agree). The sequence was collected from a man aged 25-45 years who received the YFV17D yellow fever vaccine. Sequences were derived from PBMCs, sampled on the day of the yellow fever booster vaccination. The CDR3 here reads CASSYSFQGLYGYTF. The DNA sequence reads TGTGCCAGCAGTTACTCGTTCCAGGGACTCTATGGCTACACCTTC.